Sequencing of this T cell receptor (beta chain) was carried out in a study of T cell clones after liver transplantation. The CDR3 runs 16 residues. V lost 4 bases and J 0 bases, leaving 13 bases between the germline ends. Germline V CDR1 and CDR2: SGHAT, FQNNGV. Sequenced by immunoSEQ multiplex PCR; TCRdb stores in-frame clones only, minus some. The sample has some 60,000 clones; around 70% are singletons. Sequencing used CD4+ T cells from blood, obtained at the roughly 16-month timepoint. The chain recombines TRBV11-2 with TRBJ1-3; possibly TRBD1 for D (6 bases). The TCR originated in a human patient who received a liver transplant. Some of the T cells may derive from the graft donor. CDR3 sequence: CASSYATGNSGNTIYF. The DNA for the CDR3 is TGTGCCAGCAGCTACGCCACAGGGAACTCTGGAAACACCATATATTTT. The full variable domain, in which reference TRBV11-2 and TRBJ1-3 provide the parts outside the CDR3, is EAGVAQSPRYKIIEKRQSVAFWCNPISGHATLYWYQQILGQGPKLLIQFQNNGVVDDSQLPKDRFSAERLKGVDSTLKIQPAKLEDSAVYLCASSYATGNSGNTIYFGEGSWLTVV.